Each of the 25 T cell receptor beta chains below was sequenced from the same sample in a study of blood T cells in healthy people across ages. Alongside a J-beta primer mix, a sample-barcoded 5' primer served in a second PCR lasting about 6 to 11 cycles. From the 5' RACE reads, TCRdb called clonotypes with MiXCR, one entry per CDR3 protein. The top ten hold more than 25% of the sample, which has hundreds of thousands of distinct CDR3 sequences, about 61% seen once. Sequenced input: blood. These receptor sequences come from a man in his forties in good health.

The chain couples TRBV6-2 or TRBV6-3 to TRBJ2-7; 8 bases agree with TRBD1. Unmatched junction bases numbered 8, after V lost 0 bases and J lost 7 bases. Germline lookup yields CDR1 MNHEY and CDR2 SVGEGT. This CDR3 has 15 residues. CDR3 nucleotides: TGTGCCAGCAGTTACTCCCGGGACAGGCCTTTTGAGCAGTACTTC. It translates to CASSYSRDRPFEQYF.

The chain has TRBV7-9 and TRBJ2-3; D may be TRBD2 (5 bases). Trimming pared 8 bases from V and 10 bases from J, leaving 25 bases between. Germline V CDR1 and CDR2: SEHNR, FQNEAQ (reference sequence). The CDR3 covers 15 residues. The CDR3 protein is CASAEGRVSDRAQYF. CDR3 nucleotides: TGTGCCAGCGCCGAGGGAAGGGTCTCTGACCGGGCGCAGTATTTT.

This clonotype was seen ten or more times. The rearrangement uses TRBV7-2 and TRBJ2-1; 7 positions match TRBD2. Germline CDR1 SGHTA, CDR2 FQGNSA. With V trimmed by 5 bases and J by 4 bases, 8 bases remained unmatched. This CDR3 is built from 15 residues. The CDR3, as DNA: TGTGCCAGCAGCATCACCGGGACTACGTACAATGAGCAGTTCTTC. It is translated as CASSITGTTYNEQFF.

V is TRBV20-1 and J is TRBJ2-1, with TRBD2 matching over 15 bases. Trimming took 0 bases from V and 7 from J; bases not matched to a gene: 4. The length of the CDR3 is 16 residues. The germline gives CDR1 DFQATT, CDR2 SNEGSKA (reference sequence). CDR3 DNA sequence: TGCAGTGCTAGAGATCCTGGGACTAGCGGGAGGAATGAGCAGTTCTTC. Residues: CSARDPGTSGRNEQFF.

DNA for the CDR3: TGCAGTGCTAGAGTACCTAGCGGGGGGGTCCCAGGTACAGATACGCAGTATTTT. Its translation: CSARVPSGGVPGTDTQYF. V gene TRBV20-1 combines with J gene TRBJ2-3; 12 bases are a match to TRBD2. Trimming at V came to 1 base and at J to 3 bases, leaving 11 bases not matched to a gene. CDR1 and CDR2 (germline): DFQATT, SNEGSKA (reference sequence). This CDR3 is 18 amino acids long.

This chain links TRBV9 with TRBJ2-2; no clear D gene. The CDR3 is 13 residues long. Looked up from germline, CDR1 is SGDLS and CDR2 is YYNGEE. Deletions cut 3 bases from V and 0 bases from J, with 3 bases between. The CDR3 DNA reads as TGTGCCAGCAGCGAGGCGAACACCGGGGAGCTGTTTTTT. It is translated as CASSEANTGELFF.

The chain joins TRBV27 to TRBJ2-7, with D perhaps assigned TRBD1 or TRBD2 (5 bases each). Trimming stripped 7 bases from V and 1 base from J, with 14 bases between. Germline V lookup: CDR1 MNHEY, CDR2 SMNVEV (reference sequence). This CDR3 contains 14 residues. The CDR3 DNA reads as TGTGCCAGCACCAGCAGGGACGGATCCTACGAGCAGTACTTC. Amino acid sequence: CASTSRDGSYEQYF.

The CDR3: CASSLAGLDFEQFF. DNA of the CDR3: TGTGCCAGCAGCTTAGCAGGGCTAGACTTTGAGCAGTTCTTC. The chain is built from TRBV7-9 and TRBJ2-1; D ambiguous. Trimming took off 0 bases at V and 9 bases at J, with 12 bases between the two ends. CDR1 and CDR2 (germline): SEHNR, FQNEAQ (reference sequence). This CDR3 has 14 amino acids.

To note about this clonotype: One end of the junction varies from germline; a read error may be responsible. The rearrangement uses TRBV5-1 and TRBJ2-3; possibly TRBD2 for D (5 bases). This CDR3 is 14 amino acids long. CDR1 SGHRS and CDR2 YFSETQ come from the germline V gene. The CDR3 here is CASSLDGDSETQYF. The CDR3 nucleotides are TGCGCCAGCAGCTTGGACGGGGATTCAGAAACGCAGTATTTT.

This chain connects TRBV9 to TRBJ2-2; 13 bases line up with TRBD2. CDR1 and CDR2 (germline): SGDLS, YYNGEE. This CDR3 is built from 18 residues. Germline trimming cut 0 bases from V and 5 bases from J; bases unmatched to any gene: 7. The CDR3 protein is CASSVVGLAGVNTGELFF. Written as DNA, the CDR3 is TGTGCCAGCAGCGTAGTAGGACTAGCGGGAGTAAATACCGGGGAGCTGTTTTTT. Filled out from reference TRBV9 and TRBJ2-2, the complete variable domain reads DSGVTQTPKHLITATGQRVTLRCSPRSGDLSVYWYQQSLDQGLQFLIQYYNGEERAKGNILERFSAQQFPDLHSELNLSSLELGDSALYFCASSVVGLAGVNTGELFFGEGSRLTVL.

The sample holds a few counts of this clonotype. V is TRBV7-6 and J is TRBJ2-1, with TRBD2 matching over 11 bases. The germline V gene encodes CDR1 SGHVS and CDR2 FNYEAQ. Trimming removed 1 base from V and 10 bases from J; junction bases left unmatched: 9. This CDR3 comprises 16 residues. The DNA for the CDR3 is TGTGCCAGCAGCTTAGGACTAGCGGGGAACATGTTAGAGCAGTTCTTC. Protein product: CASSLGLAGNMLEQFF.

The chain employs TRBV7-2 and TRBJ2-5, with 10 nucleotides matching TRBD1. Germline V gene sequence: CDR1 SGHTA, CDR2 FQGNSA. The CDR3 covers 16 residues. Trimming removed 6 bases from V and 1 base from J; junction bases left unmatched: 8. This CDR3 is CASRSATGGVQETQYF. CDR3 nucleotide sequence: TGTGCCAGCAGGTCCGCGACAGGGGGCGTCCAAGAGACCCAGTACTTC. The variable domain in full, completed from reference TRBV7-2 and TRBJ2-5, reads GAGVSQSPSNKVTEKGKDVELRCDPISGHTALYWYRQSLGQGLEFLIYFQGNSAPDKSGLPSDRFSAERTGGSVSTLTIQRTQQEDSAVYLCASRSATGGVQETQYFGPGTRLLVL.

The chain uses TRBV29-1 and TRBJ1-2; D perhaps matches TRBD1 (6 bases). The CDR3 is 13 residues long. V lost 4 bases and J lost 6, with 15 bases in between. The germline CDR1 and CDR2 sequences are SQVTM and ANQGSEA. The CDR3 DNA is TGCAGCGTTGTTGAGGGGGGGGTACATGGCTACACCTTC. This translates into CSVVEGGVHGYTF.

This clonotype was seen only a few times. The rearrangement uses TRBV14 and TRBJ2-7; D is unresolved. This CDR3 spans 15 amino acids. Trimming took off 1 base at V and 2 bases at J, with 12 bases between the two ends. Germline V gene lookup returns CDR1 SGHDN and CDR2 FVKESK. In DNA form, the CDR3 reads TGTGCCAGCAGCCAAGTTGTCCTGCCTACCTACGAGCAGTACTTC. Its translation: CASSQVVLPTYEQYF.

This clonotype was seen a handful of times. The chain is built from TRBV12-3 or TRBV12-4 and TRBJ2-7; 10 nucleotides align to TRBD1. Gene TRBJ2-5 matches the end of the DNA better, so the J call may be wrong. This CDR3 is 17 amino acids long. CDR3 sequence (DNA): TGTGCCAGCAGCTACCGGGACAGGGGAATCGACGGGGAGACCCAGTACTTC. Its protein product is CASSYRDRGIDGETQYF.

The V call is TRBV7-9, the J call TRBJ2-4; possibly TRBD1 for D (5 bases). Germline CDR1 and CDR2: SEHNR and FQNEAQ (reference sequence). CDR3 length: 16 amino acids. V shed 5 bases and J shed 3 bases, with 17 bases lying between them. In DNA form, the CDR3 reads TGTGCCAGCAGCCCCAGGGTCGGAACGGGCAAAAACATTCAGTACTTC. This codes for CASSPRVGTGKNIQYF.

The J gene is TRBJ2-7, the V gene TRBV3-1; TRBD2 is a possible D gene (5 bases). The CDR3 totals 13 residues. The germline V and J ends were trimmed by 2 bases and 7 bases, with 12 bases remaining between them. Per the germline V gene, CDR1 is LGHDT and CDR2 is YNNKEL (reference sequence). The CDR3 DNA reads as TGTGCCAGCAGCCAAATGAGGGTTGATGAGCAGTACTTC. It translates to CASSQMRVDEQYF.

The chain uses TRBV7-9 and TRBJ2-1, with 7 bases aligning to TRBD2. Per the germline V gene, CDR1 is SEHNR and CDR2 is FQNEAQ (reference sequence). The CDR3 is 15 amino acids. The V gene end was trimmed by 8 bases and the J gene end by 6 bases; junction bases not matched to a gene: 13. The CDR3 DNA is TGTGCCAGCTCCCGTGCTAGCGGAAGGGGCAATGAGCAGTTCTTC. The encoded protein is CASSRASGRGNEQFF. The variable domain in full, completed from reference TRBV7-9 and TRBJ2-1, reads DTGVSQNPRHKITKRGQNVTFRCDPISEHNRLYWYRQTLGQGPEFLTYFQNEAQLEKSRLLSDRFSAERPKGSFSTLEIQRTEQGDSAMYLCASSRASGRGNEQFFGPGTRLTVL.

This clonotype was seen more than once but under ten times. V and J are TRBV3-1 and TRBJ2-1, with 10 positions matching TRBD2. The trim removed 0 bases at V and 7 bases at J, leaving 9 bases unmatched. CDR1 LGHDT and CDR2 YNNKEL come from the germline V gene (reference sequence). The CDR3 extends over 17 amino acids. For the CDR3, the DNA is TGTGCCAGCAGCCAAGAGCTGGCTAGCGGGAGACGGAATGAGCAGTTCTTC. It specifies CASSQELASGRRNEQFF.

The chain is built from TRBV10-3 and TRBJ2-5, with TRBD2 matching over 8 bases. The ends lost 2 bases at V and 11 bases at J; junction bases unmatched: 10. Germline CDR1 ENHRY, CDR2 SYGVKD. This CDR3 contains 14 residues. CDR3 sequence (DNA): TGTGCCATCAGTGAGGCAGTGGGACTAGGGGAGCAGTACTTC. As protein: CAISEAVGLGEQYF.

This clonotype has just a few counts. The CDR3 region is CASSRTGGAQETQYF. Here the CDR3 DNA reads TGTGCCAGCAGCCGGACAGGAGGGGCCCAAGAGACCCAGTACTTC. The chain employs TRBV7-2 and TRBJ2-5; weak D call: TRBD1 (7 bases). With 5 bases removed from V and 1 base from J, the gap between germline ends came to 14 bases. Germline loops: CDR1 SGHTA, CDR2 FQGNSA. The CDR3 is 15 residues long.

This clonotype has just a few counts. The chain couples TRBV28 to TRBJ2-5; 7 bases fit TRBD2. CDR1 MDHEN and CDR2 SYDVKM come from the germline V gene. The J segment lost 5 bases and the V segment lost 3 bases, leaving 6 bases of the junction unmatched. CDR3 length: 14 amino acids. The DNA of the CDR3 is TGTGCCAGCAGTTTCTTGGGAGGGAGGGAGACCCAGTACTTC. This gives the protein CASSFLGGRETQYF.

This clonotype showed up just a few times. The CDR3 bases are TGTGCCAGCAGACTAGCGGGAGTTCTAGATACGCAGTATTTT. Amino acid sequence: CASRLAGVLDTQYF. The genes are TRBV6-2 or TRBV6-3 and TRBJ2-3; 11 bases map to TRBD2. Germline V gives CDR1 MNHEY, CDR2 SVGEGT. Trimming cost V 6 bases and J 5 bases; bases outside gene matches: 4. The CDR3 covers 14 residues.

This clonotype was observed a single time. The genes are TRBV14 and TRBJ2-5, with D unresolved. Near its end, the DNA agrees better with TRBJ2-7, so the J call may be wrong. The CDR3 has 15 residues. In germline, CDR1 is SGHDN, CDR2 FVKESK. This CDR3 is CASSQDIGFTYEQYF. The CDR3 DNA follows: TGTGCCAGCAGCCAAGATATCGGGTTTACCTACGAGCAGTACTTC.

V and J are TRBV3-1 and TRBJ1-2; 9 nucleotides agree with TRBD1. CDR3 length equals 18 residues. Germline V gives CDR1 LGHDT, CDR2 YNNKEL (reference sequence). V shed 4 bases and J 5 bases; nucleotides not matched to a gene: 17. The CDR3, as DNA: TGTGCCAGCAGCCCGTTTCCGGGACAGGGCGCTGTCCTGTATGGCTACACCTTC. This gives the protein CASSPFPGQGAVLYGYTF. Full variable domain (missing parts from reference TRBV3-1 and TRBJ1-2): DTAVSQTPKYLVTQMGNDKSIKCEQNLGHDTMYWYKQDSKKFLKIMFSYNNKELIINETVPNRFSPKSPDKAHLNLHINSLELGDSAVYFCASSPFPGQGAVLYGYTFGSGTRLTVV.